The next 19 T cell receptor beta chains were all read from a single sample in a study of T cells in women clearing cervical HPV infection. Only in-frame clones appear in the TCRdb table, and some are missing; sequencing was by immunoSEQ multiplex PCR. The sample table sets out roughly 19,000 clones. Sequencing was done on a sample of blood buffy coat. The receptors come from a woman between 18 and 70 years old with a cervical HPV16 infection that either progressed to CIN3+ or cleared (not recorded which).

As to this clone: Other DNA variants within this sample encode the same CDR3. The DNA read from the CDR3 is TGTGCCAGCTCTGCTGAGGGTGCA. It is translated as CASSAEGA. The complete CDR3 reads CASSAEGAIYF. The chain joins TRBV18 to TRBJ1-3, with D uncertain. The CDR3 is cut off 3 residues early in the read; its end comes from the germline J gene. There are 11 residues in the CDR3. CDR1 is KGHSH, CDR2 LQKENI, per germline.

On this clone: The read falls 3 residues short of the CDR3 end, and the missing part is taken from the germline J gene. The J gene is TRBJ1-1, the V gene TRBV19; D is unclear. The ends were cut back, 2 bases at V and 7 bases at J, with 14 bases in the middle. The CDR3 is 14 amino acids. Looked up from germline, CDR1 is LNHDA and CDR2 is SQIVND (reference sequence). The CDR3 DNA, read in part, is TGTGCCAGTAGTATAACCGGGAGGAGCGGTGAA. Amino acids: CASSITGRSGE. The complete CDR3 reads CASSITGRSGEAFF.

Comment on this clone: The read falls 3 residues short of the CDR3 end, and the missing part is taken from the germline J gene. The rearrangement joins TRBV12-3 or TRBV12-4 to TRBJ2-3; TRBD2 agrees at 9 bases. CDR3 length: 16 amino acids. Trimming cost V 0 bases and J 3 bases; bases outside gene matches: 4. The CDR3: CASSLAQTSGTDTQYF. The sequenced part of the CDR3 DNA is TGTGCCAGCAGTTTAGCGCAAACTAGCGGGACAGATACG.

With respect to this clone: Its ends do not fully match the called genes, so a read error is possible. The read ends 3 residues shy of where the CDR3 ends; the end is completed using the germline J gene. The chain employs TRBV4-1 and TRBJ2-7; 10 nucleotides line up with TRBD2. This CDR3 has 15 amino acids. Germline values: CDR1 MGHRA, CDR2 YSYEKL. CDR3 DNA (partial): TGCGTCAGCAGCCAAGTGGCTAGCGGGAGTTTCGAG. Amino acids: CVSSQVASGSFE. In full, the CDR3 reads CVSSQVASGSFEQYF.

CDR3 protein: CAGTGPWGQYF. The part of the CDR3 DNA that was read is TGTGCCGGAACAGGGCCCTGGGGT. The V and J genes are TRBV30 and TRBJ2-4; perhaps TRBD1 as D (6 bases). The CDR3 end lies 3 residues beyond the end of the read and is filled in from the germline J gene. Germline CDR1 GTSNPN, CDR2 SVGIG (reference sequence). The CDR3 runs to 11 residues. The variable domain in full, with the rest retrieved from reference TRBV30 and TRBJ2-4, is SQTIHQWPATLVQPVGSPLSLECTVEGTSNPNLYWYRQAAGRGLQLLFYSVGIGQISSEVPQNLSASRPQDRQFILSSKKLLLSDSGFYLCAGTGPWGQYFGAGTRLSVL.

A note on this clone: The CDR3 extends 3 residues past the end of the read, so its final part is completed from the germline J gene. The chain has TRBV20-1 and TRBJ2-3; 8 positions agree with TRBD2. The CDR3 spans 16 residues. Germline trimming cut 3 bases from V and 5 bases from J; bases unmatched to any gene: 13. The germline V gene encodes CDR1 DFQATT and CDR2 SNEGSKA (reference sequence). CDR3 loop: CSASELLLAAGDTQYF. The CDR3 DNA, read in part, is TGCAGTGCTAGCGAGTTGTTACTAGCGGCAGGAGATACG.

By frequency, this clone registers medium-sized. The CDR3 end lies 3 residues beyond the end of the read and is filled in from the germline J gene. The chain links TRBV29-1 to TRBJ2-7; 8 bases are a match to TRBD1. The CDR3 sequence is 13 residues long. CDR1 SQVTM and CDR2 ANQGSEA come from the germline V gene. The trim removed 4 bases at V and 1 base at J, leaving 3 bases unmatched. The DNA read from the CDR3 is TGCAGCGTTGTGGACAGGGAATCCTACGAG. Its protein is CSVVDRESYE. The whole CDR3 protein is CSVVDRESYEQYF.

About this clone itself: The read ends 3 residues before the CDR3 terminus; that terminus is restored from the germline J gene. This chain connects TRBV7-8 to TRBJ2-1; 10 bases match TRBD2. J lost 8 bases, V lost 2 bases, and 6 bases had no gene match. Germline V CDR1 and CDR2: SGHVS, FQNEAQ. The CDR3 runs to 15 residues. The CDR3 sequence is CASSLSLAGEDEQFF. The sequenced part of the CDR3 DNA is TGTGCCAGCAGCTTAAGCCTAGCGGGGGAGGATGAG.

Details on this clone: The read terminates 3 residues ahead of where the CDR3 ends, so the germline J gene completes it. This chain uses TRBV7-2 with TRBJ1-5; possible D gene TRBD1, 6 bases. The CDR3 length is 13 residues. Per the germline V gene, CDR1 is SGHTA and CDR2 is FQGNSA. V lost 5 bases, J lost 3 bases, and 8 bases lay in between. The CDR3 reads CASSRQDNQPQHF. The part of the CDR3 DNA that was read is TGTGCCAGCAGCCGACAGGACAATCAGCCC.

Regarding this clone: Read coverage stops 3 residues before the CDR3 terminus; the germline J gene supplies the remainder. The rearrangement links TRBV6-2 or TRBV6-3 to TRBJ1-2, with TRBD1 matching 7 bases. Germline CDR1 and CDR2: MNHEY and SVGEGT. CDR3 length: 15 amino acids. The trim removed 6 bases at V and 6 bases at J, leaving 13 bases unmatched. Here the CDR3 reads CASSHYDREGHGYTF. CDR3 DNA, as far as it was read: TGTGCCAGCAGCCACTACGACAGGGAGGGACATGGC.

Concerning this clone itself: The DNA ends 3 residues before the CDR3 does, and the rest of the CDR3 is filled in from the germline J gene. The genes are TRBV9 and TRBJ2-3; 10 nucleotides align to TRBD2. Germline V CDR1 and CDR2: SGDLS, YYNGEE. V lost 3 bases to trimming and J lost 5 bases; unmatched junction nucleotides: 12. This CDR3 spans 17 amino acids. CDR3 in amino acids: CASSESLAGESGDTQYF. The CDR3 bases that were read are TGTGCCAGCAGCGAGAGCCTAGCGGGAGAATCTGGAGATACG.

Note on this clone: The CDR3 end lies 3 residues beyond the end of the read and is filled in from the germline J gene. The V gene is TRBV19, the J gene TRBJ2-3, with 7 bases matching TRBD1. The CDR3 has 14 residues. CDR1 and CDR2 from the germline V gene are LNHDA and SQIVND (reference sequence). The CDR3: CASSSRDRRETQYF. Incomplete CDR3 DNA: TGTGCCAGTAGTTCCCGGGACAGACGAGAGACG.

Concerning this clone itself: The read terminates 3 residues before the CDR3 end, so the remaining end is supplied by the germline J gene. The chain has TRBV19 and TRBJ1-4; 10 bases fit TRBD1. This CDR3 contains 17 residues. In germline, CDR1 is LNHDA, CDR2 SQIVND (reference sequence). The CDR3 DNA, read in part, is TGTGCCAGTAGTGGCCGGGACAGGGGAACTGGGGCCAACGTA. This gives the protein CASSGRDRGTGANV. The whole CDR3 protein is CASSGRDRGTGANVLFF.

In regard to this clone: The CDR3 end falls 3 residues outside the read, so it is completed with the germline J gene. This sequence joins TRBV7-3 and TRBJ2-1; TRBD2 matches at 14 bases. Germline CDR1 SGHTA, CDR2 FQGTGA. V gave up 4 bases and J gave up 9 bases; unmatched junction bases: 5. This CDR3 is built from 15 residues. The sequenced CDR3 bases are TGTGCCAGCAGCTCGGGACTAGCGGGAGTTGGTGAG. It yields the protein CASSSGLAGVGE. The whole CDR3 region reads CASSSGLAGVGEQFF.

Turning to this clone: The read comes to an end 3 residues before the CDR3 does, leaving the germline J gene to fill in the end. The rearrangement links TRBV6-2 or TRBV6-3 to TRBJ2-1; D is perhaps TRBD2 (6 bases). Trimming took off 2 bases at V and 5 bases at J, with 19 bases between the two ends. CDR1 MNHEY and CDR2 SVGEGT come from the germline V gene. This CDR3 comprises 17 residues. CDR3 sequence: CASSYPRSGTAHNEQFF. CDR3 DNA (partial): TGTGCCAGCAGTTACCCACGATCCGGGACTGCTCACAATGAG.

Concerning this clone: Coverage ceases 3 residues before the CDR3 finishes, and the germline J gene fills in the end. The chain recombines TRBV6-2 or TRBV6-3 with TRBJ1-5; D gene ambiguous. Trimming pared 0 bases from V and 4 bases from J, leaving 10 bases between. Per germline, CDR1 MNHEY and CDR2 SVGEGT. The CDR3 runs 15 residues. The CDR3: CASSYSWQENQPQHF. The covered CDR3 bases are TGTGCCAGCAGTTACTCCTGGCAGGAAAATCAGCCC.

As concerns this clone: The read comes to an end 3 residues before the CDR3 does, leaving the germline J gene to fill in the end. This sequence joins TRBV25-1 and TRBJ2-1; 10 nucleotides match TRBD2. The germline V gene encodes CDR1 MGHDK and CDR2 SYGVNS. Unmatched junction bases numbered 9, after V lost 1 base and J lost 3 bases. This CDR3 region has 18 residues. CDR3 bases read: TGTGCCAGCAGTGAATTGCCCGACGGACTAGCGGTCTACAATGAG. This encodes CASSELPDGLAVYNE. The entire CDR3 sequence reads CASSELPDGLAVYNEQFF.

As concerns this clone: The read stops 3 residues short of the end of the CDR3; the missing end is completed from the germline J gene. The chain joins TRBV18 to TRBJ2-3; tentative D call: TRBD1 (6 bases). The CDR3 spans 13 residues. CDR1 KGHSH and CDR2 LQKENI come from the germline V gene. The sequenced CDR3 bases are TGTGCCAGCTCGCCGAACAGGGAAGAGACG. This translates into CASSPNREET. The full-length CDR3 reads as CASSPNREETQYF.

With regard to this clone: Sequencing ends 3 residues short of the CDR3 end; the germline J gene provides the rest. The rearrangement links TRBV28 to TRBJ2-4; possibly TRBD1 for D (5 bases). Germline values: CDR1 MDHEN, CDR2 SYDVKM. The CDR3 is 12 amino acids. Between the trimmed V and J ends, which lost 10 bases and 6 bases, there was a span of 13 bases. The DNA read from the CDR3 is TGTGCCACCCTAGGGGCGGCAAACATT. Residues: CATLGAANI. The CDR3, in full, reads CATLGAANIQYF.